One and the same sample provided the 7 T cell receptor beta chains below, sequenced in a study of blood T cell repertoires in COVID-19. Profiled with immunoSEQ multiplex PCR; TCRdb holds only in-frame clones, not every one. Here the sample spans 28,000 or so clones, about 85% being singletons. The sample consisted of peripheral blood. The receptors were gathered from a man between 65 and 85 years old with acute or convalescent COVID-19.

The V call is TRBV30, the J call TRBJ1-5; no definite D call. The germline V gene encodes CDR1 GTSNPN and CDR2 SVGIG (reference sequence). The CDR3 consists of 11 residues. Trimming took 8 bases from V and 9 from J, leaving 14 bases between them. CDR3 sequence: CAEGRDSPQHF. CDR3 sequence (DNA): TGTGCCGAAGGGAGGGATTCGCCCCAGCATTTT.

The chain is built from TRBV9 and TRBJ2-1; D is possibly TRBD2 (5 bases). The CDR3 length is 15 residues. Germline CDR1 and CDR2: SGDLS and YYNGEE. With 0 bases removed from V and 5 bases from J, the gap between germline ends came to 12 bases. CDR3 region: CASSVGPAAHNEQFF. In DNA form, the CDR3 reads TGTGCCAGCAGCGTAGGGCCAGCGGCCCACAATGAGCAGTTCTTC.

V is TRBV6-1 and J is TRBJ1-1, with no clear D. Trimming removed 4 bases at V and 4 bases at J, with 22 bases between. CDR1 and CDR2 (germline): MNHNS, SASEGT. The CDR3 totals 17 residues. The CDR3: CASSARREATTGTEAFF. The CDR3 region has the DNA TGTGCCAGCAGTGCACGCCGGGAAGCCACGACTGGCACTGAAGCTTTCTTT.

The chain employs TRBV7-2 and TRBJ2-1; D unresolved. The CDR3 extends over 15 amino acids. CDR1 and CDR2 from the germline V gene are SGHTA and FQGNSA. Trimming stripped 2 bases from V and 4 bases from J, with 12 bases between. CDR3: CASSLTQPTYNEQFF. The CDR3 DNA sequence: TGTGCCAGCAGCTTAACACAGCCCACATACAATGAGCAGTTCTTC.

CDR3 amino acids: CASSLGVKETQYF. The CDR3 nucleotides are TGTGCCAGCTCACTCGGGGTTAAAGAGACCCAGTACTTC. The chain combines TRBV18 with TRBJ2-5, with D perhaps matching TRBD2 (5 bases). The length of the CDR3 is 13 residues. Per the germline V gene, CDR1 is KGHSH and CDR2 is LQKENI. V was cut by 4 bases and J by 3 bases, with 9 bases left in between.

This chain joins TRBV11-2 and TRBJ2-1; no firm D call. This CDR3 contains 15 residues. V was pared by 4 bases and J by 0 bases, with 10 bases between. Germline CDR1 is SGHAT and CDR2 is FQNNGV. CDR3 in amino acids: CASSSTLSSYNEQFF. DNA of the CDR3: TGTGCCAGCAGCTCTACCCTGAGCTCCTACAATGAGCAGTTCTTC.

This CDR3 is CASSQTGGGLQYF. Written as DNA, the CDR3 is TGTGCCAGCAGCCAGACGGGAGGGGGGCTTCAGTACTTC. This chain joins TRBV14 and TRBJ2-4, with 8 nucleotides matching TRBD2. Losses at the gene ends were 3 bases for V and 11 bases for J; bases not matched to a gene: 6. The germline V gene has CDR1 SGHDN and CDR2 FVKESK. CDR3 length: 13 amino acids.